The 25 T cell receptor beta chains given below trace back to one sample, sequenced in a study of blood T cell repertoires in COVID-19. Assay used: immunoSEQ multiplex PCR; TCRdb lists only in-frame clones, some missing. The sample lists over 250,000 clones, 83% occurring once. Sequencing input: peripheral blood. Receptor source: a woman aged 45-65 years who had recovered from COVID-19.

J is TRBJ2-1 and V is TRBV30; 14 nucleotides match TRBD2. Per the germline V gene, CDR1 is GTSNPN and CDR2 is SVGIG (reference sequence). J lost 0 bases, V lost 4 bases, and 11 bases had no gene match. CDR3 length: 19 amino acids. The CDR3 nucleotides read TGTGCCTGGATTCTGGCCGGGACTAGCGGGGGCAGCTCCTACAATGAGCAGTTCTTC. This translates into CAWILAGTSGGSSYNEQFF.

This chain joins TRBV7-6 and TRBJ1-5; 7 positions agree with TRBD1. CDR1 is SGHVS, CDR2 FNYEAQ, per germline. This CDR3 is built from 15 residues. The trim removed 0 bases at V and 4 bases at J, leaving 3 bases unmatched. The CDR3 nucleotides read TGTGCCAGCAGCTTAGCGCCGGGACAGAATCAGCCCCAGCATTTT. This encodes CASSLAPGQNQPQHF.

This clone was seen only once. The chain joins TRBV11-2 to TRBJ2-7, with 8 bases matching TRBD2. Per the germline V gene, CDR1 is SGHAT and CDR2 is FQNNGV. Losses at the gene ends were 5 bases for V and 9 bases for J; bases not matched to a gene: 12. The CDR3 contains 14 residues. The CDR3 protein is CASSPDSGGIVQYF. The CDR3 DNA reads TGTGCCAGCAGCCCTGACTCGGGAGGGATCGTGCAGTACTTC.

V usage is TRBV6-2 or TRBV6-3 and J usage is TRBJ2-7; D is possibly TRBD1 (5 bases). The V end was cut by 5 bases, the J end by 2 bases, with 16 bases between. Per the germline V gene, CDR1 is MNHEY and CDR2 is SVGEGT. The CDR3 contains 15 residues. The CDR3 protein is CASSRGSGQPYEQYF. DNA of the CDR3: TGTGCCAGCAGTAGGGGATCCGGACAACCCTACGAGCAGTACTTC.

This chain connects TRBV19 to TRBJ2-3, with a tentative D call TRBD2 (6 bases). CDR3 length: 15 residues. Trimming removed 9 bases from V and 1 base from J, with 17 bases in between. CDR1 and CDR2 (germline): LNHDA, SQIVND (reference sequence). CDR3 in amino acids: CASRTRGFGTDTQYF. The CDR3 DNA reads as TGTGCCAGCAGGACTCGGGGGTTCGGCACAGATACGCAGTATTTT.

This sequence joins TRBV6-5 and TRBJ1-5; D remains ambiguous. V lost 5 bases to trimming and J lost 1 base, with 9 bases between them. The CDR3 runs to 14 residues. Germline V gives CDR1 MNHEY, CDR2 SVGAGI. CDR3 sequence reads: CASSPTRSNQPQHF. The CDR3, as DNA: TGTGCCAGCAGTCCGACTCGAAGCAATCAGCCCCAGCATTTT.

Turning to this clone: Other DNA sequences of this sample code for an identical CDR3. The chain joins TRBV28 to TRBJ1-2; possibly TRBD1 for D (5 bases). V was cut by 2 bases and J by 5 bases, with 9 bases left in between. This CDR3 comprises 13 residues. Germline V gene data show CDR1 as MDHEN and CDR2 as SYDVKM. This CDR3 is CASSLGGGYGYTF. The CDR3 DNA reads as TGTGCCAGCAGTTTAGGGGGGGGTTATGGCTACACCTTC.

CDR3 DNA: TGCGCCAGCAGCTATACAGGGGCGGATAGCGATGGCTACACCTTC. It translates to CASSYTGADSDGYTF. This chain uses TRBV4-3 with TRBJ1-2, with TRBD1 identical over 7 bases. Germline trimming cut 5 bases from V and 6 bases from J; bases unmatched to any gene: 12. Germline V CDR1 and CDR2: LGHNA, YSLEER. The CDR3 has 15 amino acids.

The J gene is TRBJ1-2, the V gene TRBV28; 9 bases map to TRBD1. The CDR3 totals 13 residues. Per germline, CDR1 MDHEN and CDR2 SYDVKM. V gave up 6 bases and J gave up 6 bases; unmatched junction bases: 5. CDR3 region: CASRLNRGHGYTF. The CDR3 bases are TGTGCCAGCAGACTTAACAGGGGGCATGGCTACACCTTC.

This chain joins TRBV7-2 and TRBJ2-7, with D unresolved. The V end was cut by 2 bases, the J end by 6 bases, with 5 bases between. CDR3 size: 11 residues. Germline assignment: CDR1 SGHTA and CDR2 FQGNSA. The CDR3 DNA reads as TGTGCCAGCAGCTTATTGAGCGAGCAGTACTTC. Encoded protein: CASSLLSEQYF.

The CDR3 here is CASSRSGTDTDTQYF. The CDR3, as DNA: TGCGCCAGCAGCCGATCCGGGACAGACACAGATACGCAGTATTTT. V is TRBV5-1 and J is TRBJ2-3, with 7 bases that match TRBD1. Trimming took 4 bases from V and 2 from J; bases not matched to a gene: 7. The CDR3 is 15 residues long. The germline gives CDR1 SGHRS, CDR2 YFSETQ.

This chain connects TRBV11-3 to TRBJ2-1; no clear D. Germline V CDR1 and CDR2: SGHNT, YENEEA. The CDR3 is made up of 13 amino acids. V was cut by 0 bases and J by 7 bases, with 7 bases left in between. CDR3 protein: CASSLEAANEQFF. The DNA of the CDR3 is TGTGCCAGCAGCTTAGAGGCCGCTAATGAGCAGTTCTTC. The whole variable domain, filled in from reference TRBV11-3 and TRBJ2-1, reads EAGVVQSPRYKIIEKKQPVAFWCNPISGHNTLYWYLQNLGQGPELLIRYENEEAVDDSQLPKDRFSAERLKGVDSTLKIQPAELGDSAVYLCASSLEAANEQFFGPGTRLTVL.

The chain uses TRBV7-8 and TRBJ1-1; 8 bases are shared with TRBD1. Per the germline V gene, CDR1 is SGHVS and CDR2 is FQNEAQ. The CDR3 runs 16 residues. The V segment lost 5 bases and the J segment 1 base; nucleotides outside the gene matches: 9. The CDR3 DNA reads TGTGCCAGCAGCGCCCAGGGGGCTCGGGGGAACACTGAAGCTTTCTTT. Protein: CASSAQGARGNTEAFF.

DNA for the CDR3: TGTGCCAGCAGTGAGTTACAGGAGAATCAGCCCCAGCATTTT. Translated, it gives CASSELQENQPQHF. The rearrangement uses TRBV2 and TRBJ1-5; maybe TRBD1 (5 bases). Germline CDR1 SNHLY, CDR2 FYNNEI. CDR3 size: 14 residues. V was pared by 3 bases and J by 4 bases, with 10 bases between.

J is TRBJ2-7 and V is TRBV27, with TRBD1 matching over 8 bases. Trimming at V came to 6 bases and at J to 2 bases, leaving 6 bases not matched to a gene. This CDR3 has 14 amino acids. Germline CDR1 MNHEY, CDR2 SMNVEV (reference sequence). The CDR3 protein is CASSGQGNTYEQYF. The CDR3 DNA reads as TGTGCCAGCAGCGGACAGGGAAACACCTACGAGCAGTACTTC.

The chain is built from TRBV2 and TRBJ2-7; tentatively, D is TRBD1 (6 bases). V dropped 8 bases and J dropped 3 bases, with 11 bases sitting between them. The CDR3 covers 12 residues. In germline, CDR1 is SNHLY, CDR2 FYNNEI. CDR3 bases: TGTGCCAGCCGGACAGACCTCTACGAGCAGTACTTC. It yields the protein CASRTDLYEQYF. Full variable domain (rest looked up from reference TRBV2 and TRBJ2-7): EPEVTQTPSHQVTQMGQEVILRCVPISNHLYFYWYRQILGQKVEFLVSFYNNEISEKSEIFDDQFSVERPDGSNFTLKIRSTKLEDSAMYFCASRTDLYEQYFGPGTRLTVT.

The CDR3 is CASSLGTGWDNEQFF. CDR3 DNA sequence: TGTGCCAGTAGCCTAGGGACAGGGTGGGACAATGAGCAGTTCTTC. The rearrangement links TRBV19 to TRBJ2-1, with 9 bases identical to TRBD1. Trimming took 6 bases from V and 5 from J; bases not matched to a gene: 8. The CDR3 is made up of 15 amino acids. CDR1 LNHDA and CDR2 SQIVND come from the germline V gene (reference sequence).

The V call is TRBV12-3 or TRBV12-4, the J call TRBJ2-2; no clear D. The length of the CDR3 is 12 residues. The germline V and J ends were trimmed by 5 bases and 2 bases, with 3 bases remaining between them. The CDR3 spells CASSGNTGELFF. The CDR3 coding sequence is TGTGCCAGCAGTGGCAACACCGGGGAGCTGTTTTTT.

The chain couples TRBV7-9 to TRBJ2-5, with a weak D call TRBD2 (6 bases). The germline CDR1 and CDR2 sequences are SEHNR and FQNEAQ (reference sequence). V dropped 1 base and J dropped 5 bases, with 8 bases sitting between them. This CDR3 comprises 13 residues. Written as DNA, the CDR3 is TGTGCCAGCAGCTTAGTTGGGGGGGAGACCCAGTACTTC. It encodes CASSLVGGETQYF.

This chain joins TRBV27 and TRBJ1-2, with D possibly TRBD1 on 6 matching bases. This CDR3 has 15 amino acids. The V end was cut by 4 bases, the J end by 8 bases, with 20 bases between. Germline V lookup: CDR1 MNHEY, CDR2 SMNVEV (reference sequence). As DNA, the CDR3 is TGTGCCAGCAGTTCACAGGCGGGGGCCCCAGAGGGCTACACCTTC. This gives the protein CASSSQAGAPEGYTF.

This chain uses TRBV5-1 with TRBJ2-1; the D gene is possibly TRBD2 (5 bases). The length of the CDR3 is 14 residues. Looked up from germline, CDR1 is SGHRS and CDR2 is YFSETQ. The V and J ends lost 4 bases and 3 bases respectively, with 11 bases between them. The CDR3 reads CASSRSSGYNEQFF. The CDR3 DNA reads as TGCGCCAGCAGCCGTTCAAGCGGCTACAATGAGCAGTTCTTC. The full variable domain, in which reference TRBV5-1 and TRBJ2-1 provide the parts outside the CDR3, is KAGVTQTPRYLIKTRGQQVTLSCSPISGHRSVSWYQQTPGQGLQFLFEYFSETQRNKGNFPGRFSGRQFSNSRSEMNVSTLELGDSALYLCASSRSSGYNEQFFGPGTRLTVL.

The V call is TRBV29-1, the J call TRBJ1-1; D unclear. V was clipped by 4 bases and J by 1 base, with 7 bases between them. CDR3 length: 12 residues. Germline V gives CDR1 SQVTM, CDR2 ANQGSEA. The CDR3 reads CSVGESNTEAFF. DNA for the CDR3: TGCAGCGTTGGGGAGTCGAACACTGAAGCTTTCTTT.

This chain connects TRBV6-2 or TRBV6-3 to TRBJ1-1; 7 bases align to TRBD1. The CDR3 consists of 16 residues. Germline CDR1 reads MNHEY; CDR2 reads SVGEGT. J gave up 2 bases and V 5 bases, and 11 bases lay outside the gene matches. The CDR3 protein is CASSHPEDRVNTEAFF. CDR3 DNA sequence: TGTGCCAGCAGTCACCCCGAAGACAGGGTAAACACTGAAGCTTTCTTT.

This chain uses TRBV7-9 with TRBJ2-1; 8 bases are shared with TRBD1. CDR1 is SEHNR, CDR2 FQNEAQ, per germline (reference sequence). The junction had 14 bases not matched to a gene; V was cut back by 2 bases and J by 5 bases. The CDR3 totals 18 residues. The CDR3, as DNA: TGTGCCAGCAGCTTATCCCCATTAAGGACAGGGACCAACAATGAGCAGTTCTTC. This codes for CASSLSPLRTGTNNEQFF.

The genes are TRBV4-3 and TRBJ2-1, with a weak D call TRBD2 (7 bases). V was cut by 0 bases and J by 3 bases, with 12 bases left in between. The CDR3 extends over 16 amino acids. Per germline, CDR1 LGHNA and CDR2 YSLEER. The CDR3 sequence: CASSQEGGRVYNEQFF. In DNA form, the CDR3 reads TGCGCCAGCAGCCAAGAGGGGGGGCGCGTCTACAATGAGCAGTTCTTC.